This T cell receptor beta chain was captured in a study of technical replicates of blood from a few donors. TCRdb's table, derived via immunoSEQ multiplex PCR, lists solely in-frame clones and lacks some. Here the sample spans around 100,000 clones, 96% being singletons. In this sample, this clone turned up once. Trimming took off 0 bases at V and 0 bases at J, with 6 bases between the two ends. The CDR3 consists of 15 residues. Looked up from germline, CDR1 is MGHRA and CDR2 is YSYEKL. The V gene is TRBV4-1, the J gene TRBJ1-5, with unresolved D. The sequenced material came from T cells isolated from PBMCs. The clonotype was recovered from a human donor in good health. CDR3 region: CASSQEAVSNQPQHF. The CDR3 DNA follows: TGCGCCAGCAGCCAAGAGGCGGTTAGCAATCAGCCCCAGCATTTT.